Described below is a single T cell receptor beta chain sequence and its context. Its antigen is not yet known. Nothing much larger sits one base from this clone, and base qualities are not available. Taken from the germline V gene, the CDR1 and CDR2 loops are MNHNS and SASEGT. Trimming removed 0 bases from V and 6 bases from J, leaving 9 bases between the germline ends. The CDR3, cysteine through phenylalanine, is 14 amino acids long. The CDR3 DNA has 42 bases and is translated from base 1. The sample originates from a study of glioma-infiltrating T cells (dated by TCRdb to the mid-2010s). For the wider study: The study sequenced TCR alpha- and beta-chain repertoires from glioma tissue, from non-neoplastic brain tissue and from matched peripheral blood mononuclear cells. The paired cohort was made up of three low-grade glioma patients, eight primary glioblastoma patients and three non-glioma patients who contributed non-neoplastic brain tissue. To gauge divergence between tissue and blood T-cell populations, every tissue-infiltrating repertoire was compared against the peripheral blood repertoire from the same patient. What the study reported, not specific to this receptor: The group comparisons were based on small numbers of patients: three non-neoplastic, three low-grade glioma and eight glioblastoma patients. In non-neoplastic patients, VJ-independent divergence between tissue and blood fell below expectation, whereas in all gliomas, and especially in low-grade gliomas, the divergence rose above expectation. Very few CDR3 sequences were shared between tissue and blood, attributed to high CDR3 diversity and limited sampling.

TCR alpha and beta CDR3 regions were amplified with the iRepertoire nested amplicon-rescue multiplex PCR (arm-PCR) platform from RNA. One-step reverse transcription and amplification used about 95-400 ng of tissue mRNA or PBMC total RNA as input. Following bead purification, Illumina adapters were added through a secondary multiplex PCR, and the libraries were then gel-purified between 200 and 400 bp. Libraries carried internal 6-nucleotide barcodes used for demultiplexing. The libraries were sequenced on an Illumina MiSeq using 2x220 or 2x250 nucleotide paired-end reads. Regarding the original processing steps: Paired reads were merged with FLASH 1.2.11 and aligned to the GRCh37 human genome with BWA-MEM before extracting TRA and TRB reads. An IMGT-derived reference of cassette sequences and CDR3 motifs, with pseudogenes included, was used for V and J assignment. Reads were translated in three frames, and productive CDR3s were defined by a C…FGXG motif without stop codons. Clonotypes were defined as unique combinations of V-J cassette pair and CDR3 amino acid sequence. Filtering of reads was based on Hamming distance, with the threshold set by the sequence error rate of each sample in mapped regions. Using fastp at Q25 and MiXCR, TCRdb reprocessed the public reads and kept productive beta chains. Each CDR3 protein gets just one entry, which takes the most common genes and DNA from the rows behind it. The authors' filters were not applied to this entry. This sample lists approximately 110,000 distinct CDR3 sequences; roughly 20% were detected once. The ten biggest clones cover around 15% of the sample.

Sequenced sample: glioma tissue, nonneoplastic brain tissue, or PBMCs (not recorded which). The receptor was derived from a human donor with low-grade glioma or glioblastoma, undergoing nonglioma brain surgery, or in good health (not recorded which). The chain employs TRBV6-1 and TRBJ1-5; TRBD1 is possibly the D segment (6 matching bases). The DNA sequence follows: TGTGCCAGCAGTGAAGCGGCAGGGGTTCAGCCCCAGCATTTT. This encodes CASSEAAGVQPQHF.